This paragraph reports one TCR beta chain. The antigen is undetermined. The data originate from a study of cytomegalovirus exposure and HLA in healthy donors. Study-wide context: Of approximately 400 genotyped donors, roughly 81% clustered with self-reported Caucasian donors.

This PCR relied on a set of 60 Vbeta primers and 13 Jbeta primers. Sequencing used immunoSEQ multiplex PCR; TCRdb keeps in-frame clones, though not all of them. Here the sample table reports about 48,000 clones. There are 14 residues in the CDR3. Trimming cost V 4 bases and J 1 base; bases outside gene matches: 1. The germline CDR1 and CDR2 sequences are SNHLY and FYNNEI. The study sampled nominally healthy donors, though unrecorded immune exposures were likely. Study-level findings and limits: The study listed under 200 cytomegalovirus-associated TCR beta chains.

Material: PBMCs. This sequence was found in a male donor in good health and CMV-seropositive. The chain is built from TRBV2 and TRBJ2-5; TRBD2 matches 9 bases. The CDR3 is CASSVAGAQETQYF. CDR3 bases: TGTGCCAGCAGTGTAGCGGGGGCCCAAGAGACCCAGTACTTC.